This paragraph reports one TCR beta chain. These data are taken from a study of blood T cell repertoires in COVID-19. Study-level background: T cells, B-cell-depleted T cells, or PBMCs provided the cDNA or gDNA that served as material.

Clones were read by immunoSEQ multiplex PCR, and TCRdb kept only the in-frame ones, dropping some. The sample yields about 180,000 clones, around 83% seen once. Per germline, CDR1 LNHDA and CDR2 SQIVND (reference sequence). The V and J ends lost 3 bases and 6 bases, in that order; junction bases with no gene match: 10. The CDR3 sequence is 17 residues long. The chain couples TRBV19 to TRBJ2-6; 8 bases are shared with TRBD1. Source material: peripheral blood. This sequence originates from a woman between 65 and 79 years old with COVID-19, enrolled during active disease. The CDR3 region is CASSIGQGGLVANVLTF. CDR3 nucleotides: TGTGCCAGTAGTATTGGACAGGGCGGGCTCGTGGCCAACGTCCTGACTTTC.